The T cell receptor (beta chain) under discussion was sequenced for a study of blood T cell repertoires in COVID-19. Method: immunoSEQ multiplex PCR; TCRdb's copy keeps in-frame clones and lacks some. Of 90,000 to 110,000 clones listed, about 75% were seen once; the top ten hold just under 20%. Losses at the gene ends were 4 bases for V and 4 bases for J; bases not matched to a gene: 3. The V gene's germline CDR1 is SNHLY and CDR2 FYNNEI. This CDR3 is 13 amino acids long. The V and J genes are TRBV2 and TRBJ1-1; 7 bases are a match to TRBD1. The sequenced material came from peripheral blood. The source is a woman between 65 and 79 years old with acute or convalescent COVID-19. CDR3 region: CASSVGGVTEAFF. The CDR3 nucleotides read TGTGCCAGCAGTGTAGGGGGCGTCACTGAAGCTTTCTTT.